A single count supports the clone carrying this T cell receptor beta chain. Its antigen remains unknown. This sample stems from a study of PD-1 blockade in classical Hodgkin lymphoma. Study information: Nivolumab dosing for patients was 3 mg/kg, administered intravenously every 2 weeks. Study outcomes and limitations: Individuals initiating nivolumab under 1 year after ASCT were excluded. Only CD4+ TCR diversity, not CD8+, had risen significantly by C4D1.

Time point here: cycle 4 day 1 (C4D1), after less than 7 weeks of nivolumab. Autologous stem cell transplantation was followed by relapse in every patient, and brentuximab vedotin exposure varied. Magnetic negative selection of thawed PBMCs was the method by which CD4+ T cells were purified. Complete response, partial response or progressive disease was recorded as best response. Sequencing used immunoSEQ multiplex PCR; TCRdb keeps in-frame clones, though not all of them. In the table there are 15,000 to 20,000 clones, 75% to 90% of which are singletons. V was clipped by 6 bases and J by 1 base, with 6 bases between them. Germline assignment: CDR1 MNHNY and CDR2 SVGAGI (reference sequence). The CDR3 extends over 12 amino acids.

This receptor was identified in a human donor with classical Hodgkin lymphoma. The genes are TRBV6-6 and TRBJ1-1; no reliable D call. Material: CD4+ T cells from blood, obtained before the fourth cycle of nivolumab. The CDR3 protein is CASSHKNTEAFF. DNA for the CDR3: TGTGCCAGCAGCCACAAGAACACTGAAGCTTTCTTT.